The next 7 T cell receptor beta chains were all read from a single sample in a study of CD8+CD57+ T cells in acquired aplastic anemia. TCR beta VDJ and CDR3 profiling used genomic DNA as template. TCRdb fed the reads into MiXCR, producing one record per CDR3 protein. This table has around 150,000 distinct CDR3 sequences, more than 35% appearing once. The material sequenced was sorted CD4+, CD8+, or CD8+CD57+ T cells (not recorded which) from PBMCs. The receptors originated from a human donor in good health, serving as a control.

This chain joins TRBV5-6 and TRBJ1-1; D might be TRBD1 (6 bases). The V end was cut by 9 bases, the J end by 3 bases, with 15 bases between. This CDR3 has 13 residues. Per germline, CDR1 SGHDT and CDR2 YYEEEE. CDR3 DNA sequence: TGTGCCACCCGAAGGGGGGAGGACACTGAAGCTTTCTTT. Amino acids: CATRRGEDTEAFF.

This chain uses TRBV10-3 with TRBJ2-7; D may be TRBD1 (5 bases). Trimming removed 6 bases from V and 3 bases from J, with 6 bases in between. This CDR3 region has 11 residues. Germline V lookup: CDR1 ENHRY, CDR2 SYGVKD. CDR3 loop: CAISRDYEQYF. In DNA, the CDR3 is TGTGCCATCAGCAGGGACTACGAGCAGTACTTC.

The chain is built from TRBV6-5 and TRBJ2-1; 13 nucleotides agree with TRBD2. Germline values: CDR1 MNHEY, CDR2 SVGAGI. This CDR3 has 17 amino acids. V was pared by 1 base and J by 9 bases, with 9 bases of the junction left unmatched. The CDR3 nucleotides are TGTGCCAGCAGTTACTTAATGGGACTAGCGGGGAGTGGTGAGCAGTTCTTC. Encoded protein: CASSYLMGLAGSGEQFF.

This clonotype has a count of ten or more. V usage is TRBV20-1 and J usage is TRBJ2-1; D remains ambiguous. Germline CDR1 and CDR2: DFQATT and SNEGSKA (reference sequence). The CDR3 runs 12 residues. Trimming took off 5 bases at V and 7 bases at J, with 12 bases between the two ends. CDR3 loop: CSARKGPNEQFF. The CDR3 DNA reads as TGCAGTGCTCGGAAGGGCCCAAATGAGCAGTTCTTC.

This clonotype was seen repeatedly, ten times or more. This chain's CDR3 is CSAEGQGEGSQETQYF. CDR3 in DNA: TGCAGTGCTGAGGGACAGGGGGAGGGGTCCCAAGAGACCCAGTACTTC. The rearrangement uses TRBV20-1 and TRBJ2-5; 11 nucleotides match TRBD1. This CDR3 is built from 16 residues. The germline CDR1 and CDR2 sequences are DFQATT and SNEGSKA (reference sequence). V trimming: 5 bases; J trimming: 1 base; junction bases outside the gene matches: 9.

J is TRBJ2-5 and V is TRBV7-7; 10 nucleotides match TRBD2. V shed 2 bases and J 5 bases; nucleotides not matched to a gene: 8. CDR3 size: 16 residues. Per germline, CDR1 SSHAT and CDR2 FNYEAQ (reference sequence). In DNA form, the CDR3 reads TGTGCCAGCAGCTTAAGGCCTAGCGGGAGTGGGGAGACCCAGTACTTC. This gives the protein CASSLRPSGSGETQYF.

This clonotype was found many times. Here the CDR3 DNA reads TGTGCCAGCAGCCTCGGATGGAACACTGAAGCTTTCTTT. This gives the protein CASSLGWNTEAFF. This chain joins TRBV12-3 or TRBV12-4 and TRBJ1-1; D ambiguous. The CDR3 consists of 13 residues. V was pared by 6 bases and J by 1 base, with 9 bases between.